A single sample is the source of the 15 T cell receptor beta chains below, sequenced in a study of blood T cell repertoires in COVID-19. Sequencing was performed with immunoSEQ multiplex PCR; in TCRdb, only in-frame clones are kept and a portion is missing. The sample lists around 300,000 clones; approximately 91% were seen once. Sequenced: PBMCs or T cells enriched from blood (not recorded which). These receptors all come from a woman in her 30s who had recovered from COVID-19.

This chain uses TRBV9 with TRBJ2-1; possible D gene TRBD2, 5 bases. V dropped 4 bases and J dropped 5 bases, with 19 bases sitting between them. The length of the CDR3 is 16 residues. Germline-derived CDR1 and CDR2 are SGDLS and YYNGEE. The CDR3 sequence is CASSSEGRYSDNEQFF. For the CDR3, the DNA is TGTGCCAGCAGCTCAGAGGGCAGGTACTCAGACAATGAGCAGTTCTTC.

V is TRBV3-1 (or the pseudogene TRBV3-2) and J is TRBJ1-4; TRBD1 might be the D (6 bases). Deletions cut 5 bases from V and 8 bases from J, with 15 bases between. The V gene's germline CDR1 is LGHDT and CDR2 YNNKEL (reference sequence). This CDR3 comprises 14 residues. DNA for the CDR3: TGTGCCAGCAGCTCCCGTGGGGGCCCGGAAAAACTGTTTTTT. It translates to CASSSRGGPEKLFF.

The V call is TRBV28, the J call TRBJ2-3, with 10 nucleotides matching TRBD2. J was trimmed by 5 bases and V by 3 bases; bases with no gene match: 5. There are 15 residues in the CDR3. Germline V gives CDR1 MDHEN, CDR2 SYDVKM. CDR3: CASSLWLAGEDTQYF. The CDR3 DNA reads TGTGCCAGCAGTTTGTGGCTAGCGGGAGAAGATACGCAGTATTTT.

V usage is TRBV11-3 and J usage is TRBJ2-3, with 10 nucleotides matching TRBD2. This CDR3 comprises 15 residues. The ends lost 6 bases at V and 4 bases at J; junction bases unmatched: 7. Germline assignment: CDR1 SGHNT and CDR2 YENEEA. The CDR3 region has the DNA TGTGCCAGCAGAAGATCACTAGCGGGGCCAGATACGCAGTATTTT. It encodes CASRRSLAGPDTQYF. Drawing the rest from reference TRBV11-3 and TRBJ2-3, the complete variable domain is EAGVVQSPRYKIIEKKQPVAFWCNPISGHNTLYWYLQNLGQGPELLIRYENEEAVDDSQLPKDRFSAERLKGVDSTLKIQPAELGDSAVYLCASRRSLAGPDTQYFGPGTRLTVL.

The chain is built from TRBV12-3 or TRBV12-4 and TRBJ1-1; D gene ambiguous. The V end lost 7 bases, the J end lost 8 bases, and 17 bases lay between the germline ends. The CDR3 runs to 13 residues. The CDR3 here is CASIRRVTNEAFF. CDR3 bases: TGTGCCAGCATTCGCCGGGTAACTAACGAAGCTTTCTTT.

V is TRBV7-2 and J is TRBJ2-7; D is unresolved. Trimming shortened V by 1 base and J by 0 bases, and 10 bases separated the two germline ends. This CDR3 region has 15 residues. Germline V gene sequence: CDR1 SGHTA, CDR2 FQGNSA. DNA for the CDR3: TGTGCCAGCAGCTTAGGACTTCTCAGCTCCTACGAGCAGTACTTC. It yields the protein CASSLGLLSSYEQYF.

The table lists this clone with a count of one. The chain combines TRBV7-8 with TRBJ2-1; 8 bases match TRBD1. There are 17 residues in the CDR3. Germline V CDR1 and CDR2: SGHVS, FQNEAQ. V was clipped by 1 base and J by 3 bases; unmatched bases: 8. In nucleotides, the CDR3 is TGTGCCAGCAGCTTAGTCGTTCTGGACAGGGTCTACAATGAGCAGTTCTTC. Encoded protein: CASSLVVLDRVYNEQFF. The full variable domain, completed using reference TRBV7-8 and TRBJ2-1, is GAGVSQSPRYKVAKRGQDVALRCDPISGHVSLFWYQQALGQGPEFLTYFQNEAQLDKSGLPSDRFFAERPEGSVSTLKIQRTQQEDSAVYLCASSLVVLDRVYNEQFFGPGTRLTVL.

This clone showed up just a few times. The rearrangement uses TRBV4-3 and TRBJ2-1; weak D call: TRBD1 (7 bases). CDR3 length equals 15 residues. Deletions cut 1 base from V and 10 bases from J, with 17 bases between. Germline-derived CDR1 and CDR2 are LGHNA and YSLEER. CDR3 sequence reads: CASSQAPRGRGEQFF. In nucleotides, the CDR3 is TGCGCCAGCAGCCAAGCGCCAAGGGGGCGGGGAGAGCAGTTCTTC.

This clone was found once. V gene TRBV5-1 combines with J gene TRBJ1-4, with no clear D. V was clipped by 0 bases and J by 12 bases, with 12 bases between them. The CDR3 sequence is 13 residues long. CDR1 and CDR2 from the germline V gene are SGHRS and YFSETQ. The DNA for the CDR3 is TGCGCCAGCAGCTTGGGGCCCATGTCTGAACTGTTTTTT. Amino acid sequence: CASSLGPMSELFF.

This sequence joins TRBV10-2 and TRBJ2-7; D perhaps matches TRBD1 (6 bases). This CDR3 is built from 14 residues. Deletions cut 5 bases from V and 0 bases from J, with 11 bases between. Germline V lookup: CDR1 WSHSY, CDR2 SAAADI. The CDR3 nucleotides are TGCGCCAGCAGTCTCATAGGGGGCTCCTACGAGCAGTACTTC. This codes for CASSLIGGSYEQYF.

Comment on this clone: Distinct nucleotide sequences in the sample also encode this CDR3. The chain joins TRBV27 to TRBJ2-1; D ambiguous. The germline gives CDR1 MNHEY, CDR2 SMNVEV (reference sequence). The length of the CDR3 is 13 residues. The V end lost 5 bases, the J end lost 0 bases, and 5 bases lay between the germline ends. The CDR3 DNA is TGTGCCAGCAGTCTGAGCTCCTACAATGAGCAGTTCTTC. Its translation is CASSLSSYNEQFF.

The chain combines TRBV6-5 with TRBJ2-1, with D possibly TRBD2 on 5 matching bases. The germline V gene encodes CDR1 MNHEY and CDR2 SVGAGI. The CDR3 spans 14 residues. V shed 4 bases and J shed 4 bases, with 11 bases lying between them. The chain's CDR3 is CASSSGRGYNEQFF. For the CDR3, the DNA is TGTGCCAGCAGTTCTGGACGGGGATACAATGAGCAGTTCTTC.

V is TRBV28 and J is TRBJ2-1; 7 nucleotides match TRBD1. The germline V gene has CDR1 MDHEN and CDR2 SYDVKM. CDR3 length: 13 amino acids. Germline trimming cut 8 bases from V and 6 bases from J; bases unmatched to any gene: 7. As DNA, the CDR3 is TGTGCCAGCGCGGACAGGCTGGTCAATGAGCAGTTCTTC. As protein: CASADRLVNEQFF. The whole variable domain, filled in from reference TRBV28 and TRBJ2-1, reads DVKVTQSSRYLVKRTGEKVFLECVQDMDHENMFWYRQDPGLGLRLIYFSYDVKMKEKGDIPEGYSVSREKKERFSLILESASTNQTSMYLCASADRLVNEQFFGPGTRLTVL.

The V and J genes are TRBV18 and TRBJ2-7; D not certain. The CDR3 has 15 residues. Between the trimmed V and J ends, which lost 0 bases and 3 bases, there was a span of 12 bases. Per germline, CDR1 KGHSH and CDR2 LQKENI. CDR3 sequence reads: CASSPPSLPGYEQYF. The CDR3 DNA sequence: TGTGCCAGCTCACCACCGAGTCTTCCGGGCTACGAGCAGTACTTC.

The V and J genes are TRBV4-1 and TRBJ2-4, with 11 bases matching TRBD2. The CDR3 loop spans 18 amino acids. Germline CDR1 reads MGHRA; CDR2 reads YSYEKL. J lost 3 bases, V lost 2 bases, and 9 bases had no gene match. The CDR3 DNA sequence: TGCGCCAGCAGCCAACCGGCGACTAGCGGGATTCTCAAAAACATTCAGTACTTC. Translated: CASSQPATSGILKNIQYF.